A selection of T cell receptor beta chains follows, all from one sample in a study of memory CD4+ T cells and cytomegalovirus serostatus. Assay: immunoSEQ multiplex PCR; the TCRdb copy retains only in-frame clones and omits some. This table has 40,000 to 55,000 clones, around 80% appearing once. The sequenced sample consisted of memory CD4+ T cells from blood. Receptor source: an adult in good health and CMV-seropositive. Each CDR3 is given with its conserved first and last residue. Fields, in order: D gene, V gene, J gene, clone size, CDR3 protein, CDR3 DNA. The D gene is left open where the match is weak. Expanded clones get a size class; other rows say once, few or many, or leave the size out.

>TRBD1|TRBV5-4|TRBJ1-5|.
CASSLAGGNQPQHF
TGTGCCAGCAGCTTGGCAGGGGGAAATCAGCCCCAGCATTTT
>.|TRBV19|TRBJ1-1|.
CATRGRNTEAFF
TGTGCCACCCGAGGGAGGAACACTGAAGCTTTCTTT
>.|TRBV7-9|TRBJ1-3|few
CASSLEGSGNTIYF
TGTGCCAGCAGCTTAGAGGGTTCTGGAAACACCATATATTTT
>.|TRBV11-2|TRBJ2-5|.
CASSSGTFNKTYQETQYF
TGTGCCAGCAGCTCCGGGACATTCAACAAAACGTACCAAGAGACCCAGTACTTC
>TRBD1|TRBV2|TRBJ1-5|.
CASSLGQGYQPQHF
TGTGCCAGCAGTTTGGGACAGGGGTATCAGCCCCAGCATTTT
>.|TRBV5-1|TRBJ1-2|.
CASSLDRPPGYTF
TGCGCCAGCAGCTTGGACAGGCCCCCAGGCTACACCTTC
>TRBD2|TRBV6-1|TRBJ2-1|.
CASSGTSGAYNEQFF
TGTGCCAGCAGTGGGACTAGCGGGGCATACAATGAGCAGTTCTTC
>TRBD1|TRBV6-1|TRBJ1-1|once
CASSEGQGKTEAFF
TGTGCCAGCAGTGAGGGACAGGGAAAGACTGAAGCTTTCTTT
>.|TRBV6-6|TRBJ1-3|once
CASRARDAPGNTIYF
TGTGCCAGCAGGGCACGGGACGCCCCTGGAAACACCATATATTTT
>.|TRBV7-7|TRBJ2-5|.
CASSLAGGLQTQYF
TGTGCCAGCAGCTTAGCGGGGGGCCTTCAGACCCAGTACTTC
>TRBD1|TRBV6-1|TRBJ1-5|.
CASSGGQTNQPQHF
TGTGCCAGCAGTGGGGGACAGACAAATCAGCCCCAGCATTTT
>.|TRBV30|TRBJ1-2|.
CAWIDTPFYTF
TGTGCCTGGATTGACACTCCCTTCTACACCTTC
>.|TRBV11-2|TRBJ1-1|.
CASSLGGWLTEAFF
TGTGCCAGCAGCTTAGGAGGGTGGCTCACTGAAGCTTTCTTT
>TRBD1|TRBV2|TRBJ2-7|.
CASCTGGTSYEQYF
TGTGCCAGCTGCACAGGGGGCACCTCCTACGAGCAGTACTTC
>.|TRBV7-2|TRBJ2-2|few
CASSFSGGRNTGELFF
TGTGCCAGCAGCTTCAGCGGCGGACGAAACACCGGGGAGCTGTTTTTT
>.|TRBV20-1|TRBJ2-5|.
CSARERETQYF
TGCAGTGCTAGAGAAAGGGAGACCCAGTACTTC
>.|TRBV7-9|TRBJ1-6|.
CASSLSGGLGALHF
TGTGCCAGCAGCTTATCAGGAGGTTTGGGGGCCCTCCACTTT
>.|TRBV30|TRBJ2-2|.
CAWKGPAGELFF
TGTGCCTGGAAAGGGCCCGCCGGGGAGCTGTTTTTT
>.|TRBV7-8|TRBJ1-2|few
CASSSHRDGYTF
TGTGCCAGCAGCTCCCACAGGGATGGCTACACCTTC
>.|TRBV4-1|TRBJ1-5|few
CASSQEGIGRGSNQPQHF
TGCGCCAGCAGCCAAGAAGGGATCGGCAGGGGAAGCAATCAGCCCCAGCATTTT
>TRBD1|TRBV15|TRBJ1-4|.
CATSRDGVGRGPETNEKLFF
TGTGCCACCAGCAGAGATGGTGTTGGGAGGGGGCCGGAAACTAATGAAAAACTGTTTTTT
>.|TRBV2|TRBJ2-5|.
CASMLTRADVETQYF
TGTGCCAGCATGCTGACTAGGGCGGATGTAGAGACCCAGTACTTC
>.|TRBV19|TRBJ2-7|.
CASNPTSGCLLSYEQYF
TGTGCCAGTAACCCCACGTCGGGGTGCTTATTATCCTACGAGCAGTACTTC
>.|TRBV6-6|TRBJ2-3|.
CASSDHPSTDTQYF
TGTGCCAGCAGTGACCATCCGAGCACAGATACGCAGTATTTT
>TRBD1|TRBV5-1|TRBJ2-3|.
CATRTGAGADTQYF
TGCGCCACCCGAACAGGGGCTGGGGCAGATACGCAGTATTTT
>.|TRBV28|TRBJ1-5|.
CASSASDGSNQPQHF
TGTGCCAGCAGTGCCTCGGACGGTAGCAATCAGCCCCAGCATTTT
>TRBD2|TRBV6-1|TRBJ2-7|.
CASRLAGAYEQYF
TGTGCCAGCAGGTTAGCGGGAGCTTACGAGCAGTACTTC
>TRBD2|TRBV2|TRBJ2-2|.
CASRKWTSGGGELFF
TGTGCCAGCAGGAAGTGGACTAGCGGGGGCGGGGAGCTGTTTTTT
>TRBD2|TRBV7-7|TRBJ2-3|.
CASSLGREGTDTQYF
TGTGCTAGCAGCTTAGGACGGGAGGGCACAGATACGCAGTATTTT
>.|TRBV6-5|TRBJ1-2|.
CASSWDKDYGYTF
TGTGCCAGCAGCTGGGACAAGGACTATGGCTACACCTTC
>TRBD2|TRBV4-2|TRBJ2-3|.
CASSQDPSGGTDTQYF
TGTGCCAGCAGCCAAGATCCTAGCGGGGGGACAGATACGCAGTATTTT
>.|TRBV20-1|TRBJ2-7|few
CSARLLFEQYF
TGCAGTGCTAGGCTGTTGTTCGAGCAGTACTTC
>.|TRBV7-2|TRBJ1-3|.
CASSPQGGPGNTIYF
TGTGCCAGCAGCCCACAGGGCGGCCCTGGAAACACCATATATTTT
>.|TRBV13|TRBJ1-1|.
CASRSRGLLPEAFF
TGTGCCAGCAGATCTAGGGGCCTCCTCCCTGAAGCTTTCTTT
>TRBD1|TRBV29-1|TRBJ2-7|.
CSVPGQGHDEQYF
TGCAGCGTCCCGGGACAGGGGCACGACGAGCAGTACTTC
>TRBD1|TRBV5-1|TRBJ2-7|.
CASSPPDREVTTHEQYF
TGCGCCAGCAGCCCCCCGGACAGGGAGGTTACTACCCACGAGCAGTACTTC
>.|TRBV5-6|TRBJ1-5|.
CASSLAGVRSNQPQHF
TGTGCCAGCAGCTTGGCCGGAGTGAGGAGCAATCAGCCCCAGCATTTT
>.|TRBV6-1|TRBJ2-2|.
CASSTKGTAGELFF
TGTGCCAGCAGTACAAAAGGGACGGCCGGGGAGCTGTTTTTT
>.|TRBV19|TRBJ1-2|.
CASSFLGTLGNRKDGYTF
TGTGCCAGTAGTTTCCTCGGGACCCTCGGGAACAGGAAAGATGGCTACACCTTC
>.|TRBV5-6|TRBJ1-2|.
CASRRQADYGYTF
TGTGCCAGCAGAAGACAGGCCGACTATGGCTACACCTTC
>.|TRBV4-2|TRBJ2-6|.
CASSSTGSGANVLTF
TGTGCCAGCAGCTCTACAGGGTCTGGGGCCAACGTCCTGACTTTC
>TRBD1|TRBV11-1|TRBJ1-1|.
CASSYYRGTEAFF
TGTGCCAGCAGCTACTACAGGGGCACTGAAGCTTTCTTT
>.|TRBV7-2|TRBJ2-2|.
CASSSWDAGELFF
TGTGCCAGCAGCTCCTGGGACGCCGGGGAGCTGTTTTTT
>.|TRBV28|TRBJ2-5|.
CASSLAGETQYF
TGTGCCAGCAGTTTAGCAGGGGAGACCCAGTACTTC
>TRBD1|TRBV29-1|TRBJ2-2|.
CSVAGGVNTGELFF
TGCAGCGTTGCAGGGGGCGTAAACACCGGGGAGCTGTTTTTT